The 4 T cell receptor beta chains below all came from one sample that was sequenced in a study of blood T cell repertoires in COVID-19. The data were produced by immunoSEQ multiplex PCR, yet TCRdb's version contains in-frame clones alone and is incomplete. The table has 150,000 to 200,000 clones, around 83% seen once; the top ten hold about 22%. Sequencing input: PBMCs or T cells enriched from blood (not recorded which). These receptors all stem from a middle-aged woman in a cohort exposed to, infected with or recovered from COVID-19 (not recorded which).

A few counts support this clone. This CDR3 is CASSTSLGGSGNTIYF. The CDR3 nucleotides are TGTGCCAGTAGTACCTCTTTAGGGGGCTCTGGAAACACCATATATTTT. The gene calls are TRBV19 and TRBJ1-3, with a weak D call TRBD1 (6 bases). This CDR3 is 16 amino acids long. V lost 4 bases to trimming and J lost 0 bases, with 13 bases between them. Germline CDR1 LNHDA, CDR2 SQIVND (reference sequence).

The chain employs TRBV6-2 or TRBV6-3 and TRBJ2-1, with D possibly matching TRBD2 (6 bases). V dropped 2 bases and J dropped 4 bases, with 15 bases sitting between them. Germline V lookup: CDR1 MNHEY, CDR2 SVGEGT. This CDR3 is built from 16 residues. The CDR3 DNA reads as TGTGCCAGCAGTTACGAAGGCGGGGCCCAATACAATGAGCAGTTCTTC. This encodes CASSYEGGAQYNEQFF.

The chain combines TRBV7-9 with TRBJ2-2, with a tentative D call TRBD2 (6 bases). This CDR3 region has 14 residues. Trimming shortened V by 6 bases and J by 3 bases, and 11 bases separated the two germline ends. Germline V gene lookup returns CDR1 SEHNR and CDR2 FQNEAQ (reference sequence). The CDR3 loop is CASSRGLYTGELFF. The DNA of the CDR3 is TGTGCCAGCAGTCGCGGACTATACACCGGGGAGCTGTTTTTT.

The chain combines TRBV21-1 with TRBJ2-3; the table's TRBD1 call for D was not verified on the DNA. TRBV21-1 represents a pseudogene. The CDR3 is 15 amino acids. The DNA for the CDR3 is TGTGCCAGCAGTGCCGGGACAGGGGGCACAGATACGCAGTATTTT. Encoded protein: CASSAGTGGTDTQYF.